The 14 T cell receptor beta chains below all came from one sample that was sequenced in a study of CD8 T cells in Susac syndrome. The RNA input was roughly 0.45 to 1 ug, and it was reverse transcribed with random hexamers. TCRdb re-called the immunoSEQ multiplex PCR reads with MiXCR, one entry per CDR3 protein. The repertoire has approximately 110,000 distinct CDR3 sequences, around 94% of them found once; the top ten carry around 0.078%. Sample: CD4+ T cells from PBMCs. The source of these receptors is a human donor in good health.

J is TRBJ2-5 and V is TRBV2; D is perhaps TRBD2 (5 bases). CDR3 size: 14 residues. Germline V CDR1 and CDR2: SNHLY, FYNNEI. V was cut by 4 bases and J by 5 bases, with 14 bases left in between. CDR3 sequence: CASSGGLKVETQYF. Here the CDR3 DNA reads TGTGCCAGCAGTGGCGGACTGAAGGTGGAGACCCAGTACTTC.

The J gene is TRBJ2-2, the V gene TRBV24-1; TRBD2 matches 13 bases. Germline lookup yields CDR1 KGHDR and CDR2 SFDVKD. The CDR3 runs to 17 residues. The J segment lost 5 bases and the V segment lost 6 bases, leaving 8 bases of the junction unmatched. CDR3 amino acids: CATSFDRTSGSTGELFF. Written as DNA, the CDR3 is TGTGCCACCAGTTTTGATCGGACTAGCGGGAGTACCGGGGAGCTGTTTTTT.

This sequence joins TRBV11-2 and TRBJ2-7; D is possibly TRBD2 (5 bases). The ends were cut back, 0 bases at V and 12 bases at J, with 18 bases in the middle. The CDR3 loop spans 14 amino acids. CDR1 and CDR2 (germline): SGHAT, FQNNGV. CDR3 protein: CASSLDPRDKGRYF. The CDR3 DNA reads as TGTGCCAGCAGCTTAGACCCCCGGGATAAGGGTCGGTACTTC.

The rearrangement links TRBV23-1 to TRBJ2-7; D is uncertain. TRBV23-1 is labeled an ORF, and its function is uncertain. V was trimmed by 7 bases and J by 3 bases, leaving 22 bases between them. CDR3 size: 16 residues. The CDR3 spells CASIHEATQPLYEQYF. The CDR3 DNA is TGCGCCAGCATCCACGAAGCGACTCAACCCCTCTACGAGCAGTACTTC.

The V gene is TRBV20-1, the J gene TRBJ2-7, with a weak D call TRBD2 (5 bases). This CDR3 spans 12 amino acids. Trimming shortened V by 3 bases and J by 2 bases, and 8 bases separated the two germline ends. Per germline, CDR1 DFQATT and CDR2 SNEGSKA (reference sequence). CDR3 sequence: CSARDLTYEQYF. The CDR3 DNA is TGCAGTGCTAGGGACTTGACCTACGAGCAGTACTTC.

J is TRBJ2-4 and V is TRBV19; no definite D call. The CDR3 is 11 amino acids. Trimming stripped 6 bases from V and 5 bases from J, with 5 bases between. Germline V gives CDR1 LNHDA, CDR2 SQIVND (reference sequence). CDR3 sequence: CASRKQNIQYF. For the CDR3, the DNA is TGTGCCAGTAGGAAACAAAACATTCAGTACTTC.

The chain couples TRBV20-1 to TRBJ2-7; D possibly corresponds to TRBD2 (5 bases). CDR3 length: 14 amino acids. Germline-derived CDR1 and CDR2 are DFQATT and SNEGSKA (reference sequence). V lost 1 base to trimming and J lost 0 bases, with 10 bases between them. The CDR3, as DNA: TGCAGTGCTAGAGCCGCGGGTGTCTCCTACGAGCAGTACTTC. It is translated as CSARAAGVSYEQYF.

This chain joins TRBV12-3 or TRBV12-4 and TRBJ1-5; TRBD1 agrees at 7 bases. V was pared by 8 bases and J by 1 base, with 8 bases of the junction left unmatched. This CDR3 has 15 residues. This CDR3 reads CASATQGGSNQPQHF. The CDR3 DNA follows: TGTGCCAGCGCCACCCAGGGGGGGAGCAATCAGCCCCAGCATTTT.

The rearrangement joins TRBV29-1 to TRBJ1-2; 7 nucleotides agree with TRBD1. The CDR3 runs to 14 residues. J lost 2 bases, V lost 3 bases, and 6 bases had no gene match. CDR1 and CDR2 from the germline V gene are SQVTM and ANQGSEA. Here the CDR3 DNA reads TGCAGCGTTGAGGTGACAGGGCGGAACTATGGCTACACCTTC. Its translation is CSVEVTGRNYGYTF.

The CDR3 is CASSLDSSSYNEQFF. CDR3 DNA sequence: TGTGCCAGCAGCTTGGACTCAAGCTCCTACAATGAGCAGTTCTTC. The rearrangement uses TRBV5-4 and TRBJ2-1; no reliable D call. This CDR3 is built from 15 residues. V shed 0 bases and J shed 0 bases, with 7 bases lying between them. Per the germline V gene, CDR1 is SGHNT and CDR2 is YYREEE (reference sequence).

This chain uses TRBV20-1 with TRBJ2-7; 10 nucleotides line up with TRBD2. Germline V gene sequence: CDR1 DFQATT, CDR2 SNEGSKA (reference sequence). With V trimmed by 1 base and J by 3 bases, 3 bases remained unmatched. The CDR3 loop spans 14 amino acids. The CDR3 nucleotides are TGCAGTGCTAGAGCCCCTAGCGGGAGCTACGAGCAGTACTTC. It codes for CSARAPSGSYEQYF.

The chain recombines TRBV29-1 with TRBJ1-1, with a possible D match to TRBD1 (6 bases). Germline values: CDR1 SQVTM, CDR2 ANQGSEA. CDR3 length: 13 residues. Trimming stripped 6 bases from V and 2 bases from J, with 13 bases between. DNA of the CDR3: TGCAGCGTCGGTGGACAGCTAAACACTGAAGCTTTCTTT. As protein: CSVGGQLNTEAFF.

The V gene is TRBV20-1, the J gene TRBJ2-4; D gene ambiguous. The V end was cut by 6 bases, the J end by 0 bases, with 9 bases between. CDR3 length equals 13 residues. Germline V lookup: CDR1 DFQATT, CDR2 SNEGSKA (reference sequence). In DNA, the CDR3 is TGCAGTGCGCGCGAGACAGCCAAAAACATTCAGTACTTC. It codes for CSARETAKNIQYF.

This clonotype was seen a single time. This chain connects TRBV20-1 to TRBJ2-5, with 7 bases lining up with TRBD2. The J call may be wrong; the DNA end is better matched by TRBJ2-1. The germline V gene encodes CDR1 DFQATT and CDR2 SNEGSKA (reference sequence). There are 12 residues in the CDR3. The CDR3 DNA sequence: TGCAGTGCTGAATACCCGGGACTACACCAGTTCTTC. This encodes CSAEYPGLHQFF.